This TCR beta chain was recovered during a study of blood T cell repertoires in COVID-19. Across the whole study: Donors in the United States, Italy and Spain gave samples during acute or convalescent COVID-19. T cells, B-cell-depleted T cells, or PBMCs supplied cDNA or gDNA.

Trimming removed 0 bases at V and 6 bases at J, with 15 bases between. Looked up from germline, CDR1 is MNHEY and CDR2 is SVGAGI. This CDR3 is 15 amino acids long. TCRdb's table, derived via immunoSEQ multiplex PCR, lists solely in-frame clones and lacks some. Among over 95,000 clones listed, roughly 91% were seen once. This chain links TRBV6-5 with TRBJ2-7; TRBD1 is a possible D gene (7 bases). The specimen sequenced was peripheral blood. The source is a human donor with acute or convalescent COVID-19. The donor label of this sample is uncertain. The DNA of the CDR3 is TGTGCCAGCAGTTACTCGATTCAGGGGGGTGTCGAGCAGTACTTC. It yields the protein CASSYSIQGGVEQYF.